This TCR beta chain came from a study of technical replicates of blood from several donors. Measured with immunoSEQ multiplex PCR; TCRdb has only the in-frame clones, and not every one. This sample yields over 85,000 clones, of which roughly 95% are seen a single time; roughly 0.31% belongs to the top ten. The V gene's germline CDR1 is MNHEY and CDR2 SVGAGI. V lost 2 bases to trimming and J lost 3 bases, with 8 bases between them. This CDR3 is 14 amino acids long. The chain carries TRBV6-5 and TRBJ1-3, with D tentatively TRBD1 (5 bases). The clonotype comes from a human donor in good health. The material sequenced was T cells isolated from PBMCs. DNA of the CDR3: TGTGCCAGCAGTTACCAGGGAGGTGGAAACACCATATATTTT. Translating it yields CASSYQGGGNTIYF.